Sequencing of this T cell receptor beta chain was carried out in a study of blood T cells in healthy people across ages. A second 7 to 11 cycle PCR used barcoded and J-beta primers. Each TCR beta cDNA got a 12-nucleotide random molecular identifier. Each CDR3 protein gets one entry after TCRdb re-called the 5' RACE reads with MiXCR. The sample comprises some 1,000,000 distinct CDR3 sequences, less than 25% of which are singletons, and around 0.75% rests with the top ten. The CDR3 contains 14 residues. V gave up 6 bases and J gave up 1 base; unmatched junction bases: 4. Germline assignment: CDR1 MNHEY and CDR2 SVGAGI. This sample also belongs to another study, concerning T cells of mothers and their children. That source reports: From each mother came over 8.5 million TCR beta CDR3 reads, and from each child came 2.5 million to 3.5 million. Related mother-child pairs showed slightly higher but non-significant overlap than unrelated pairs.

This rearrangement joins TRBV6-5 to TRBJ2-3, with 7 bases identical to TRBD2. The sequenced material came from blood. This clonotype originated in a girl aged 2-10 years in good health. The CDR3 reads CASSDAGGTDTQYF. The CDR3 bases are TGTGCCAGCAGCGATGCGGGGGGCACAGATACGCAGTATTTT.